The 13 T cell receptor beta chains below come from one sample, sequenced in a study of shared clonotypes between healthy human individuals. TCRdb's table, derived via immunoSEQ multiplex PCR, lists solely in-frame clones and lacks some. Among about 1.9 million clones listed, 90% to 95% were seen once. Terminally differentiated effector memory CD45RA+ cells were excluded by CCR7 positive selection of CD45RO-negative cells. The sequenced sample was naive CD8+ T cells from PBMCs. These receptors all come from a man aged 18 to 30 in good health. Some clones in this sample may be carry-over from other donors' samples.

The chain combines TRBV7-8 with TRBJ2-1; D unclear. The CDR3 has 15 amino acids. Germline CDR1 SGHVS, CDR2 FQNEAQ. V dropped 2 bases and J dropped 2 bases, with 10 bases sitting between them. CDR3 coding DNA: TGTGCCAGCAGCTTAAATGGTGGAACCTACAATGAGCAGTTCTTC. This codes for CASSLNGGTYNEQFF.

The V and J genes are TRBV13 and TRBJ2-7, with D possibly matching TRBD2 (6 bases). The CDR3 runs 15 residues. Germline values: CDR1 PRHDT, CDR2 FYEKMQ (reference sequence). Between the trimmed V and J ends, which lost 3 bases and 2 bases, there was a span of 14 bases. This chain's CDR3 is CASSFHSGLTYEQYF. CDR3 nucleotides: TGTGCCAGCAGCTTTCACAGCGGGTTGACCTACGAGCAGTACTTC.

The genes are TRBV21-1 and TRBJ2-4; TRBD1 reflects the table's D call only, with no check against the DNA. TRBV21-1 is a recognized pseudogene. This CDR3 is 16 amino acids long. The chain's CDR3 is CASSTEETDSKNIQYF. CDR3 sequence (DNA): TGTGCCAGCAGCACAGAGGAGACAGACAGTAAAAACATTCAGTACTTC.

V and J are TRBV30 and TRBJ1-2; no clear D gene. The CDR3 runs 12 residues. CDR1 and CDR2 (germline): GTSNPN, SVGIG (reference sequence). The V and J ends lost 5 bases and 4 bases respectively, with 11 bases between them. The CDR3 nucleotides read TGTGCCTGGCTTGAGGGAGCCTATGGCTACACCTTC. Translating gives CAWLEGAYGYTF.

V and J are TRBV6-1 and TRBJ2-5; TRBD2 agrees at 7 bases. The J segment lost 1 base and the V segment lost 7 bases, leaving 3 bases of the junction unmatched. CDR3 size: 13 residues. Germline lookup yields CDR1 MNHNS and CDR2 SASEGT. CDR3 bases: TGTGCCAGCATGAGCGGGACCCAAGAGACCCAGTACTTC. Protein product: CASMSGTQETQYF.

A single count supports this clone. The genes are TRBV11-3 and TRBJ2-1; 7 bases line up with TRBD1. The junction had 9 bases not matched to a gene; V was cut back by 0 bases and J by 4 bases. The CDR3 has 17 residues. The germline gives CDR1 SGHNT, CDR2 YENEEA. The CDR3 reads CASSLEFRGREYNEQFF. For the CDR3, the DNA is TGTGCCAGCAGCTTAGAGTTTAGGGGGCGAGAGTACAATGAGCAGTTCTTC.

CDR3: CASSPPGGYGQPQHF. In DNA form, the CDR3 reads TGTGCCAGCTCACCACCGGGGGGATATGGGCAGCCCCAGCATTTT. V gene TRBV18 combines with J gene TRBJ1-5; maybe TRBD1 (5 bases). The CDR3 length is 15 residues. V dropped 0 bases and J dropped 7 bases, with 13 bases sitting between them. CDR1 and CDR2 from the germline V gene are KGHSH and LQKENI.

V is TRBV6-5 and J is TRBJ1-1, with a tentative D call TRBD1 (5 bases). This CDR3 has 16 residues. The germline CDR1 and CDR2 sequences are MNHEY and SVGAGI. V shed 2 bases and J shed 10 bases, with 23 bases lying between them. In nucleotides, the CDR3 is TGTGCCAGCAGTTACGTCACCGGGACGCCGGAAAGGGGAGCTTTCTTT. Its translation is CASSYVTGTPERGAFF.

This clone appeared once. The CDR3: CASSRTGPLGTEAFF. The CDR3 DNA is TGTGCCAGCAGCAGGACAGGCCCCTTAGGCACTGAAGCTTTCTTT. This chain connects TRBV7-3 to TRBJ1-1; TRBD1 matches 7 bases. V dropped 5 bases and J dropped 4; count of bases not matched to a gene: 10. The germline CDR1 and CDR2 sequences are SGHTA and FQGTGA. This CDR3 contains 15 residues.

The chain carries TRBV5-6 and TRBJ2-2; D remains ambiguous. The CDR3 length is 13 residues. Trimming pared 4 bases from V and 6 bases from J, leaving 10 bases between. Germline V lookup: CDR1 SGHDT, CDR2 YYEEEE. The CDR3 nucleotides are TGTGCCAGCAGCCCGTCTGGGCCCGGGGAGCTGTTTTTT. This gives the protein CASSPSGPGELFF.

This clone was counted once. The chain is built from TRBV4-1 and TRBJ2-5; TRBD2 might be the D (5 bases). Germline V gene data show CDR1 as MGHRA and CDR2 as YSYEKL. The CDR3 sequence is 18 residues long. The ends were cut back, 1 base at V and 5 bases at J, with 23 bases in the middle. The DNA of the CDR3 is TGCGCCAGCAGCCAAGCCTTCCTCAATCCGGGGTCCTGGGAGACCCAGTACTTC. Its protein is CASSQAFLNPGSWETQYF.

The CDR3 here is CASSLVAGPYEQYF. The CDR3 DNA reads as TGTGCCAGTAGTCTGGTAGCGGGACCCTACGAGCAGTACTTC. The rearrangement links TRBV19 to TRBJ2-7; 8 bases agree with TRBD2. V lost 5 bases to trimming and J lost 2 bases; unmatched junction nucleotides: 5. The germline CDR1 and CDR2 sequences are LNHDA and SQIVND (reference sequence). The CDR3 length is 14 residues.

V gene TRBV2 combines with J gene TRBJ2-7, with 10 nucleotides matching TRBD1. The germline gives CDR1 SNHLY, CDR2 FYNNEI. The junction had 7 bases not matched to a gene; V was cut back by 6 bases and J by 2 bases. The CDR3 is made up of 15 amino acids. This CDR3 is CASRSPGQGAYEQYF. The CDR3 bases are TGTGCCAGCAGGAGTCCCGGACAGGGGGCCTACGAGCAGTACTTC.